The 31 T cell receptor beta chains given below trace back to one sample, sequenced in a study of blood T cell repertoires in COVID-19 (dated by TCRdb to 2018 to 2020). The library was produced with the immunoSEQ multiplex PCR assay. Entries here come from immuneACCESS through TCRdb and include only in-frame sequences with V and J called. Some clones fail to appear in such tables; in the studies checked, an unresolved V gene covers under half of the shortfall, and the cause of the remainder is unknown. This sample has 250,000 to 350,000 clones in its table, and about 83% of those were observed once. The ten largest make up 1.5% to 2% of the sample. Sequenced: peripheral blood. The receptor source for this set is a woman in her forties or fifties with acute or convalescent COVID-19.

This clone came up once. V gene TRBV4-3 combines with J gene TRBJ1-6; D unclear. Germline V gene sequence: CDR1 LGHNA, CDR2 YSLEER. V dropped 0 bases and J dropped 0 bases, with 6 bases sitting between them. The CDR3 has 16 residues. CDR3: CASSQDLSSYNSPLHF. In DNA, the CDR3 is TGCGCCAGCAGCCAAGATCTGAGCTCCTATAATTCACCCCTCCACTTT.

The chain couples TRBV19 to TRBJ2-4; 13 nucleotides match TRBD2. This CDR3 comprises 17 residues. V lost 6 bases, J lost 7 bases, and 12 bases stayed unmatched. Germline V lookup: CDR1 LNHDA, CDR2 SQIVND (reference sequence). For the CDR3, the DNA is TGTGCCAGTAGGCCCAACTTATCGACTAGCGGGAGGAACATTCAGTACTTC. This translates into CASRPNLSTSGRNIQYF. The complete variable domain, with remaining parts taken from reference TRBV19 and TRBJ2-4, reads DGGITQSPKYLFRKEGQNVTLSCEQNLNHDAMYWYRQDPGQGLRLIYYSQIVNDFQKGDIAEGYSVSREKKESFPLTVTSAQKNPTAFYLCASRPNLSTSGRNIQYFGAGTRLSVL.

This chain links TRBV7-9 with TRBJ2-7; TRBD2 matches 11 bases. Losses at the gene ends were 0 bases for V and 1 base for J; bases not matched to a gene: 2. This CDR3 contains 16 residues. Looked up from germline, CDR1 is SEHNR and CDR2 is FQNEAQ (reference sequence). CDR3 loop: CASSLASGRASYEQYF. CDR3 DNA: TGTGCCAGCAGCTTAGCTAGCGGGAGGGCTTCCTACGAGCAGTACTTC.

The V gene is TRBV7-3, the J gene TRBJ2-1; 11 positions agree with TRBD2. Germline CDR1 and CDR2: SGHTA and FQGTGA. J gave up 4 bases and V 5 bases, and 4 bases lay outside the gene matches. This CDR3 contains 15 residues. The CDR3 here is CASSEGLAAYNEQFF. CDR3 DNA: TGTGCCAGCAGCGAGGGACTAGCGGCTTACAATGAGCAGTTCTTC. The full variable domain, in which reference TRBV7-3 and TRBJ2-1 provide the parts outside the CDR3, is GAGVSQTPSNKVTEKGKYVELRCDPISGHTALYWYRQSLGQGPEFLIYFQGTGAADDSGLPNDRFFAVRPEGSVSTLKIQRTERGDSAVYLCASSEGLAAYNEQFFGPGTRLTVL.

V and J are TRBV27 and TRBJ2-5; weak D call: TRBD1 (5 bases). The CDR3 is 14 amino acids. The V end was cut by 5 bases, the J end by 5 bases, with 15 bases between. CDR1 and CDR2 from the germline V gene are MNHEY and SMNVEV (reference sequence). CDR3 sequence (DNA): TGTGCCAGCAGTCAGACCAGGGCTTTGGAGACCCAGTACTTC. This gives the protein CASSQTRALETQYF.

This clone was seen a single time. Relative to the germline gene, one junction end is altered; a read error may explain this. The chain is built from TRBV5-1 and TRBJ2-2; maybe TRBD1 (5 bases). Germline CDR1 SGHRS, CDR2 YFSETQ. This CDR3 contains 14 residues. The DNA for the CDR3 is TGCGCCAGCAGATTGGACACCAACACCGGGGAGCTGTTTTTT. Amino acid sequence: CASRLDTNTGELFF.

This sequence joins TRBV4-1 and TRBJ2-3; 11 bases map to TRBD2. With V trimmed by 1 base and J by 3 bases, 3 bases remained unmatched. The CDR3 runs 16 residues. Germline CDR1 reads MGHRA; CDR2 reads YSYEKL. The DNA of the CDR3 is TGCGCCAGCAGCCAAGCCATAGCGGGAGGGACAGATACGCAGTATTTT. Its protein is CASSQAIAGGTDTQYF.

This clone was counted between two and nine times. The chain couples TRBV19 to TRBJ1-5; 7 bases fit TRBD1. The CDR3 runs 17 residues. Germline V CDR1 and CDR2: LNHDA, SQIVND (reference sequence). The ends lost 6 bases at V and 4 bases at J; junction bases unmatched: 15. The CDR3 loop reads CASRTVQGRDGNQPQHF. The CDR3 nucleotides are TGTGCCAGTAGAACGGTACAGGGGCGAGATGGGAATCAGCCCCAGCATTTT.

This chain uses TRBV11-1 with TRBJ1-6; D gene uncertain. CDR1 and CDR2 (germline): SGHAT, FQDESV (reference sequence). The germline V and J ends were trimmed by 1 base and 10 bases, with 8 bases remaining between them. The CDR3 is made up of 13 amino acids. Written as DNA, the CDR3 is TGTGCCAGCAGCTTAGACATTCAATCACCCCTCCACTTT. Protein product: CASSLDIQSPLHF.

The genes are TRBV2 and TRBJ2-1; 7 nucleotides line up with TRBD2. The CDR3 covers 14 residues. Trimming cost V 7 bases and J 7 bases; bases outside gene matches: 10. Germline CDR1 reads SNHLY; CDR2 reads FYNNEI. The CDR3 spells CASKLGGRINEQFF. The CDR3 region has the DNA TGTGCCAGCAAACTGGGGGGGAGAATAAATGAGCAGTTCTTC.

CDR3 loop: CSASPTGDGYTF. In DNA form, the CDR3 reads TGCAGTGCTAGTCCGACAGGGGATGGCTACACCTTC. The chain employs TRBV20-1 and TRBJ1-2; 8 bases are a match to TRBD1. The V gene end was trimmed by 3 bases and the J gene end by 6 bases; junction bases not matched to a gene: 3. CDR1 and CDR2 (germline): DFQATT, SNEGSKA (reference sequence). The CDR3 contains 12 residues.

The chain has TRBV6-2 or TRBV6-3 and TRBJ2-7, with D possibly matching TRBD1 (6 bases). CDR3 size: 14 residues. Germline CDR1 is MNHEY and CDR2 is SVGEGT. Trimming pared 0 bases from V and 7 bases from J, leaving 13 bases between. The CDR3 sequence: CASSYSRGWEEQYF. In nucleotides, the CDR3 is TGTGCCAGCAGTTACTCCAGGGGCTGGGAGGAGCAGTACTTC.

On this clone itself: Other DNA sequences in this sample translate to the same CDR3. In DNA, the CDR3 is TGTGCCAGCAGTTACTCAGGGACAGGGATCTACGAGCAGTACTTC. It yields the protein CASSYSGTGIYEQYF. The genes are TRBV6-2 or TRBV6-3 and TRBJ2-7; 9 positions agree with TRBD1. The CDR3 is 15 amino acids. J was trimmed by 3 bases and V by 0 bases; bases with no gene match: 3. The V gene's germline CDR1 is MNHEY and CDR2 SVGEGT.

Here the CDR3 DNA reads TGTGCCAGCAGCTCTCCCGAGGCAAGGGGTGGTGATGAAAAACTGTTTTTT. It specifies CASSSPEARGGDEKLFF. The chain employs TRBV7-3 and TRBJ1-4, with a tentative D call TRBD1 (5 bases). The germline V gene encodes CDR1 SGHTA and CDR2 FQGTGA. The CDR3 has 17 amino acids. V was trimmed by 4 bases and J by 6 bases, leaving 21 bases between them.

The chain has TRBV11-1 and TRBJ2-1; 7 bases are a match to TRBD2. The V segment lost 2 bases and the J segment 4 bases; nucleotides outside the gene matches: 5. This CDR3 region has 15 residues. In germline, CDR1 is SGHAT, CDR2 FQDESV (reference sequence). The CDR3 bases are TGTGCCAGCAGCTTAACGGGAGGAGGGTACAATGAGCAGTTCTTC. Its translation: CASSLTGGGYNEQFF.

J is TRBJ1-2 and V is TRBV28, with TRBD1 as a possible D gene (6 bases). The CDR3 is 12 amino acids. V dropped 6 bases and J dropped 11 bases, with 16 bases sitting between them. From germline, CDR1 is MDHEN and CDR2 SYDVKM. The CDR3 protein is CASSLTGRSYTF. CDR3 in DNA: TGTGCCAGCAGCCTAACAGGGCGAAGTTACACCTTC.

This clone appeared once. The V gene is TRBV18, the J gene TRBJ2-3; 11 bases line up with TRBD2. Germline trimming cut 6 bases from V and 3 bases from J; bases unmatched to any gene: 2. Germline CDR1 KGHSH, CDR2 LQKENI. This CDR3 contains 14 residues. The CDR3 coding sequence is TGTGCCAGCTCGACTAGCGGGATAACAGATACGCAGTATTTT. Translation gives CASSTSGITDTQYF. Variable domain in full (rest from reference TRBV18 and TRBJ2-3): NAGVMQNPRHLVRRRGQEARLRCSPMKGHSHVYWYRQLPEEGLKFMVYLQKENIIDESGMPKERFSAEFPKEGPSILRIQQVVRGDSAAYFCASSTSGITDTQYFGPGTRLTVL.

The CDR3 protein is CASRVAGVGNEQFF. CDR3 bases: TGTGCCAGTAGAGTAGCGGGAGTGGGGAATGAGCAGTTCTTC. The chain uses TRBV19 and TRBJ2-1, with TRBD2 identical over 9 bases. Germline CDR1 is LNHDA and CDR2 is SQIVND (reference sequence). J gave up 7 bases and V 6 bases, and 7 bases lay outside the gene matches. This CDR3 has 14 residues.

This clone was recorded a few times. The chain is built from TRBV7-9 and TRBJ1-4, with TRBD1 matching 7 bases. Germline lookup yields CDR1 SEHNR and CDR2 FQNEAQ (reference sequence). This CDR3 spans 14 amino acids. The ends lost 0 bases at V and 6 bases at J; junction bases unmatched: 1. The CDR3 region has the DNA TGTGCCAGCAGCTTAGCAGGGGGCGATGAAAAACTGTTTTTT. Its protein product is CASSLAGGDEKLFF.

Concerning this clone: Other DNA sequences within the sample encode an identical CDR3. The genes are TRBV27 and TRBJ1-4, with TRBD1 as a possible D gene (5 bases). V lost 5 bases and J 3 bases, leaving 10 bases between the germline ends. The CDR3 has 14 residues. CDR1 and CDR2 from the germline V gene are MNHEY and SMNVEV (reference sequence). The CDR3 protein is CASSGQGSNEKLFF. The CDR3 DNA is TGTGCCAGCAGTGGGCAGGGCTCTAATGAAAAACTGTTTTTT.

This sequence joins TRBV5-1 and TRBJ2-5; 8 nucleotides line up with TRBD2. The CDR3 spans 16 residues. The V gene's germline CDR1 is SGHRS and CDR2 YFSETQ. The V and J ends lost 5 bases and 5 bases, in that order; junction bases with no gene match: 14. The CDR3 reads CASRAPGGELSETQYF. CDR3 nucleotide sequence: TGCGCCAGCAGGGCCCCCGGGGGGGAGCTGTCTGAGACCCAGTACTTC.

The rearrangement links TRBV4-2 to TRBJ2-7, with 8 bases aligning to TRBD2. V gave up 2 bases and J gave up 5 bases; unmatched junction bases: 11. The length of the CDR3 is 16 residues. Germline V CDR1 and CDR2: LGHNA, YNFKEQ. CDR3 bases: TGTGCCAGCAGCCAACGGGGAGGGACTAGTCGCGACGAGCAGTACTTC. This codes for CASSQRGGTSRDEQYF.

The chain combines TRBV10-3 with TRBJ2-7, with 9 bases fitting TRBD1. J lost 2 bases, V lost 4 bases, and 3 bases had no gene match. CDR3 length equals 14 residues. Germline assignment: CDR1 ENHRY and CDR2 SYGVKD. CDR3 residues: CAISAGQGPYEQYF. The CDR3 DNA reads TGTGCCATCAGTGCGGGACAGGGACCCTACGAGCAGTACTTC.

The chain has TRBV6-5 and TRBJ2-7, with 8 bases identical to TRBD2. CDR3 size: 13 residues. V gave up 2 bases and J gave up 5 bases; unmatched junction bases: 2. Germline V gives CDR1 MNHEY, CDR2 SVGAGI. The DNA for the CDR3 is TGTGCCAGCAGTTACCGGGAGGGCCACGAGCAGTACTTC. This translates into CASSYREGHEQYF.

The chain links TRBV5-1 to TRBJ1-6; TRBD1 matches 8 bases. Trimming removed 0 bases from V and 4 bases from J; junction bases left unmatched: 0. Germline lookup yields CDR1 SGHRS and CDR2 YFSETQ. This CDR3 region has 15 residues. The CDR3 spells CASSLGTGYNSPLHF. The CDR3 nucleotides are TGCGCCAGCAGCTTGGGGACAGGGTATAATTCACCCCTCCACTTT.

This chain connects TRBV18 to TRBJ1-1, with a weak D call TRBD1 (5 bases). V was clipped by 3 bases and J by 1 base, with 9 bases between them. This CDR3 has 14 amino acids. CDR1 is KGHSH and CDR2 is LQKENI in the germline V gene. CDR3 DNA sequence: TGTGCCAGCTCACCGTTGACAGCGAACACTGAAGCTTTCTTT. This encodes CASSPLTANTEAFF.

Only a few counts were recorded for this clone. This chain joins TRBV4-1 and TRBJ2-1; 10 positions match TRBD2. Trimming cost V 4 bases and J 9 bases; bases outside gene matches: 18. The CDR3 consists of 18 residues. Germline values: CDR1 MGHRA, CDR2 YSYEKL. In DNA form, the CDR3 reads TGCGCCAGCAGCCGGCCTTTTCGTACCGGGACTAGCGTTGGTGAGCAGTTCTTC. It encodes CASSRPFRTGTSVGEQFF.

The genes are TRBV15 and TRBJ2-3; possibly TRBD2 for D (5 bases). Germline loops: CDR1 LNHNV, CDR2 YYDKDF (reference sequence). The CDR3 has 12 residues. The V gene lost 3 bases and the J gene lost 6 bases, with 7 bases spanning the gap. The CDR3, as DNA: TGTGCCACCAGCAGGGACTGGGATACGCAGTATTTT. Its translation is CATSRDWDTQYF.

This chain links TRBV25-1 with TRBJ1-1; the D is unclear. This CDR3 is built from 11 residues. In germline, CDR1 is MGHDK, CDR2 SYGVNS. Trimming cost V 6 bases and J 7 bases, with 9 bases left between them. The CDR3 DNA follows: TGTGCCAGCAGCCCTGGGCTTGAAGCTTTCTTT. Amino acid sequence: CASSPGLEAFF.

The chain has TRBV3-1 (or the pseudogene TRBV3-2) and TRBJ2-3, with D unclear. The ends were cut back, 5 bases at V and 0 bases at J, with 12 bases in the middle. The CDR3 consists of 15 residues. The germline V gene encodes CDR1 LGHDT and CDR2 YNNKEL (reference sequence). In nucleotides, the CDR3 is TGTGCCAGCAGCAAAAGTCCGCAGAGCACAGATACGCAGTATTTT. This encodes CASSKSPQSTDTQYF.

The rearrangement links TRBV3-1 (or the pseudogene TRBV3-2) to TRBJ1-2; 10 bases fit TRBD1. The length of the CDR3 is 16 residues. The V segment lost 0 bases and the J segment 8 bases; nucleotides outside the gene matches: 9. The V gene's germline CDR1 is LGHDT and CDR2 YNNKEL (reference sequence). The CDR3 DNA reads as TGTGCCAGCAGCCAAGATGCCCCGGACAGGGGGGACGGCTACACCTTC. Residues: CASSQDAPDRGDGYTF.